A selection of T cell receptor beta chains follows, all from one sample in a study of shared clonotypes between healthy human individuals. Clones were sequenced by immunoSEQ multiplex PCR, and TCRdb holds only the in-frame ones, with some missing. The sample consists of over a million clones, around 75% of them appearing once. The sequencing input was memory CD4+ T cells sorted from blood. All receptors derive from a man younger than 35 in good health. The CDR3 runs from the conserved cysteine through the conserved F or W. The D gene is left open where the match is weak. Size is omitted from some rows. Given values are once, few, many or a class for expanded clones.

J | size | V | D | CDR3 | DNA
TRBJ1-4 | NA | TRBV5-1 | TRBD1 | CASSLTGVDEKLFF | TGCGCCAGCAGCTTGACAGGGGTGGACGAAAAACTGTTTTTT
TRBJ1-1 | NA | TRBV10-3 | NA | CAISAKNTEAFF | TGTGCCATCAGTGCCAAGAACACTGAAGCTTTCTTT
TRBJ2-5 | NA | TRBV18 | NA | CASSPWQRETQYF | TGTGCCAGCTCTCCCTGGCAGAGAGAGACCCAGTACTTC
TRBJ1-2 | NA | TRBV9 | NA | CASSVSPRVLYGYTF | TGTGCCAGCAGCGTAAGTCCCAGGGTTCTCTATGGCTACACCTTC
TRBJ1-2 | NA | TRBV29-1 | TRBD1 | CSVDTGGGYGYTF | TGCAGCGTTGACACAGGGGGAGGCTATGGCTACACCTTC
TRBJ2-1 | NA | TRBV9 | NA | CASSVAYDSYNEQFF | TGTGCCAGCAGCGTGGCTTATGACTCCTACAATGAGCAGTTCTTC
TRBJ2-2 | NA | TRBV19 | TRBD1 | CASSDRGTGELFF | TGTGCCAGTAGCGACAGGGGCACCGGGGAGCTGTTTTTT
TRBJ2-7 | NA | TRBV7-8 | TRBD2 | CASSSFILLAGDPYEQYF | TGTGCCAGCAGCTCGTTCATTTTACTAGCGGGAGATCCTTACGAGCAGTACTTC
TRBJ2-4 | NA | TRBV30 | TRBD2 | CAWSVASGGLAKNIQYF | TGTGCCTGGAGTGTTGCTAGCGGGGGGCTAGCCAAAAACATTCAGTACTTC
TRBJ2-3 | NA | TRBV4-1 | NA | CASSPFRDTLPTDTQYF | TGCGCCAGCAGCCCGTTTCGGGACACCCTGCCCACAGATACGCAGTATTTT
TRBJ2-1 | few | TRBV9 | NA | CASSVGNSGNEQFF | TGTGCCAGCAGCGTAGGGAATAGCGGCAATGAGCAGTTCTTC
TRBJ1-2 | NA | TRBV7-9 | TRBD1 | CASSQGEGARNYGYTF | TGTGCCAGCAGCCAGGGGGAGGGAGCCAGGAACTATGGCTACACCTTC
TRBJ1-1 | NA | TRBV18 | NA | CASSPGEGTEAFF | TGTGCCAGCTCACCAGGGGAAGGCACTGAAGCTTTCTTT
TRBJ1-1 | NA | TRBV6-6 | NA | CASRQDGNTEAFF | TGTGCCAGCAGGCAGGACGGGAACACTGAAGCTTTCTTT
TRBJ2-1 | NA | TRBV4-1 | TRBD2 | CASRLIEGTSGSRDDEQFF | TGCGCCAGCAGGTTAATCGAAGGGACTAGCGGGAGTAGGGACGATGAGCAGTTCTTC
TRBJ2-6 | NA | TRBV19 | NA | CASSNRLNVLTF | TGTGCCAGTAGTAACAGGCTCAACGTCCTGACTTTC
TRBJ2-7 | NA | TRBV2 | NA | CASIDSLLHYEQYF | TGTGCCAGCATCGACAGCTTACTTCACTACGAGCAGTACTTC
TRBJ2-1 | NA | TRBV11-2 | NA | CASSLRGDSSYNEQFF | TGTGCCAGCAGCTTAAGGGGGGACAGCTCCTACAATGAGCAGTTCTTC
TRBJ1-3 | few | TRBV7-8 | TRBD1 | CASSLVQGGNTIYF | TGTGCCAGCAGCTTAGTCCAGGGGGGGAACACCATATATTTT
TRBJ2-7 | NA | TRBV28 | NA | CASSLIDSPPRGQYF | TGTGCCAGCAGTTTAATCGACAGTCCGCCCCGGGGGCAGTACTTC
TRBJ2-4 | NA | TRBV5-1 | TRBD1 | CASSLEGAVKNIQYF | TGCGCCAGCAGCTTGGAGGGGGCGGTAAAAAACATTCAGTACTTC
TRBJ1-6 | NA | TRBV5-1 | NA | CASSLVGGDNSPLHF | TGCGCCAGCAGCTTGGTCGGCGGAGATAATTCACCCCTCCACTTT
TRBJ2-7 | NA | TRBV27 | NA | CASPTGPSYEQYF | TGTGCCAGCCCTACAGGCCCCTCCTACGAGCAGTACTTC
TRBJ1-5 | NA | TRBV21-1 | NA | CASSPQSVRDRGGNQPQHF | TGTGCCAGCAGCCCCCAAAGCGTTAGGGACAGGGGAGGAAATCAGCCCCAGCATTTT
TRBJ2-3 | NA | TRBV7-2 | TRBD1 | CASSADRMMTDTQYF | TGTGCCAGCAGCGCGGACAGGATGATGACAGATACGCAGTATTTT
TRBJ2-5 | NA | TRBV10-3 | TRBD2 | CAISASGSSYETQYF | TGTGCCATCAGTGCTAGCGGGAGTTCTTACGAGACCCAGTACTTC
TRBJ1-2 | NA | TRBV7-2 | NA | CASSLTYGYTF | TGTGCCAGCAGCTTAACCTATGGCTACACCTTC
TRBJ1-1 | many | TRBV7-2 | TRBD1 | CASSTWTGMNTEAFF | TGTGCCAGCAGCACTTGGACAGGGATGAACACTGAAGCTTTCTTT
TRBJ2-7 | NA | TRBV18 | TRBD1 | CASSPQGDLTYEQYF | TGTGCCAGCTCACCCCAGGGGGACCTGACCTACGAGCAGTACTTC
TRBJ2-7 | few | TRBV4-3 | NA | CASSQDADYEQYF | TGCGCCAGCAGCCAAGATGCAGACTACGAGCAGTACTTC
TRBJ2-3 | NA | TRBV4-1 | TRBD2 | CASSQELGLAGHTDTQYF | TGCGCCAGCAGCCAAGAGTTGGGACTAGCGGGGCACACAGATACGCAGTATTTT
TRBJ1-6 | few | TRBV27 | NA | CASHGGWASPLHF | TGTGCCAGCCACGGTGGGTGGGCGTCACCCCTCCACTTT
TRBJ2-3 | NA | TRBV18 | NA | CASSPQGSTDTQYF | TGTGCCAGCTCACCACAGGGGAGCACAGATACGCAGTATTTT
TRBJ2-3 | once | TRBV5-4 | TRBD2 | CASYRRENTDTQYF | TGTGCCAGCTATAGGCGGGAGAACACAGATACGCAGTATTTT
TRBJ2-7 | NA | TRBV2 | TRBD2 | CASRTSGNEQYF | TGTGCCAGCCGGACTAGCGGGAACGAGCAGTACTTC
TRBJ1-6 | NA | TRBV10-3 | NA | CAISESGQIGTPLHF | TGTGCCATCAGTGAGTCCGGACAGATAGGAACACCCCTCCACTTT
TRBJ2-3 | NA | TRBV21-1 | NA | CASSKKRSWVRGTDTQYF | TGTGCCAGCAGCAAAAAAAGAAGTTGGGTGAGGGGGACAGATACGCAGTATTTT
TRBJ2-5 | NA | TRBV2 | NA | CASSEASRAQYF | TGTGCCAGCAGTGAAGCTTCGAGGGCCCAGTACTTC